The clone carrying this T cell receptor (beta chain) has just one count. Its antigen is not identified. The data belong to a study of Tregs in tolerant kidney transplant recipients. Regarding the study as a whole: Nucleotide sequences could not be compared across some patients' samples due to primer changes. Donor-specific Treg expansion exceeded global Treg expansion in tolerant patients, suggesting antigen drive. Validation in larger populations is needed because few patients were studied.

Only in-frame clones appear in the TCRdb table, and some are missing; sequencing was by immunoSEQ multiplex PCR. The sample records 100,000 to 130,000 clones, nearly 90% being singletons. Sequenced here: CD4+ T cells from blood, sampled before the transplant. The TCR sequence derives from a human donor who received a combined kidney and bone marrow transplant.

The CDR3 DNA reads TGCGCCAGCAGCTTCCTGGCGGGGACCTCAAACATTCAGTACTTC. It is translated as CASSFLAGTSNIQYF. The V call is TRBV5-1, the J call TRBJ2-4, with a possible D match to TRBD2 (6 bases). The CDR3 is 15 residues long. Between the trimmed V and J ends, which lost 2 bases and 6 bases, there was a span of 15 bases. The germline V gene encodes CDR1 SGHRS and CDR2 YFSETQ.